This section outlines one T cell receptor (beta chain) sequence together with its context. Authors' data handling: Cell counts per sample came from amplifying reference gene primers. Generated by immunoSEQ multiplex PCR, the TCRdb table keeps only in-frame clones and is missing some. The D gene and trimming were derived from the DNA, and the V and J assignments and clone size from that table. The sample has under 85,000 clones; approximately 78% are singletons. The data belong to a study of blood T cell repertoires in COVID-19. Across the study: The origin of the acute and convalescent COVID-19 samples was the United States, Italy and Spain. PBMCs, B-cell-depleted T cells, or T cells provided the cDNA or gDNA that made up the material.

There are 15 residues in the CDR3. Trimming pared 4 bases from V and 4 bases from J, leaving 15 bases between. In germline, CDR1 is SGHDT, CDR2 YYEEEE. The chain couples TRBV5-6 to TRBJ2-1, with D tentatively TRBD1 (5 bases). Sequenced input: peripheral blood. This TCR was sampled from an elderly man with acute or convalescent COVID-19. DNA for the CDR3: TGTGCCAGCAGCCCTTACACGCGACAGTACAATGAGCAGTTCTTC. Encoded protein: CASSPYTRQYNEQFF.